The 30 T cell receptor beta chains given below trace back to one sample, sequenced in a study of blood T cell repertoires in COVID-19. Profiled with immunoSEQ multiplex PCR; TCRdb holds only in-frame clones, not every one. The sample carries around 210,000 clones, 85% recorded once. Sequenced material: peripheral blood. These receptors were taken from a man aged 60 to 69 with COVID-19, enrolled during active disease.

V gene TRBV7-8 combines with J gene TRBJ1-1; no firm D call. Germline assignment: CDR1 SGHVS and CDR2 FQNEAQ. V lost 5 bases, J lost 5 bases, and 18 bases lay in between. The CDR3 totals 15 residues. CDR3 sequence (DNA): TGTGCCAGCAGCACATACAGCGGCCTGTCTACTGAAGCTTTCTTT. It is translated as CASSTYSGLSTEAFF.

The CDR3 nucleotides are TGTGCCTGGAGTGAAGAGGGGGCGTTCGTTTCACCCCTCCACTTT. Amino acid sequence: CAWSEEGAFVSPLHF. V is TRBV30 and J is TRBJ1-6; TRBD1 aligns across 7 bases. Looked up from germline, CDR1 is GTSNPN and CDR2 is SVGIG (reference sequence). V lost 1 base, J lost 9 bases, and 9 bases stayed unmatched. CDR3 length: 15 amino acids. The variable domain in full, with the rest retrieved from reference TRBV30 and TRBJ1-6, is SQTIHQWPATLVQPVGSPLSLECTVEGTSNPNLYWYRQAAGRGLQLLFYSVGIGQISSEVPQNLSASRPQDRQFILSSKKLLLSDSGFYLCAWSEEGAFVSPLHFGNGTRLTVT.

This clone was seen a few times. The genes are TRBV10-2 and TRBJ2-7, with 9 bases that match TRBD2. This CDR3 contains 15 residues. Germline V gives CDR1 WSHSY, CDR2 SAAADI. Trimming removed 8 bases from V and 2 bases from J; junction bases left unmatched: 10. This chain's CDR3 is CASAGGSGGAYEQYF. The CDR3 coding sequence is TGCGCCAGCGCGGGCGGTAGCGGGGGAGCCTACGAGCAGTACTTC.

V gene TRBV4-2 combines with J gene TRBJ1-2; 8 bases align to TRBD1. V lost 1 base and J lost 5; bases outside the gene matches: 6. CDR3 length equals 15 residues. Germline V gene data show CDR1 as LGHNA and CDR2 as YNFKEQ. The DNA for the CDR3 is TGTGCCAGCAGCCAAGTGTCAGGGGGCCTGTATGGCTACACCTTC. It is translated as CASSQVSGGLYGYTF.

A remark on this clone: In the same sample, other DNA sequences code for this CDR3. The CDR3 sequence: CASSLLAGETQYF. The DNA for the CDR3 is TGTGCCAGCAGCTTACTAGCAGGCGAGACCCAGTACTTC. The chain carries TRBV7-3 and TRBJ2-5; a possible D gene is TRBD2 (5 bases). This CDR3 is built from 13 residues. CDR1 is SGHTA, CDR2 FQGTGA, per germline. The V end lost 2 bases, the J end lost 5 bases, and 9 bases lay between the germline ends.

The genes are TRBV3-1 (or the pseudogene TRBV3-2) and TRBJ2-1; TRBD2 agrees at 15 bases. The J segment lost 9 bases and the V segment lost 1 base, leaving 4 bases of the junction unmatched. The CDR3 length is 16 residues. Germline CDR1 reads LGHDT; CDR2 reads YNNKEL (reference sequence). The CDR3 DNA sequence: TGTGCCAGCAGCCAAGTATTGGGACTAGCGGGAGGTGAGCAGTTCTTC. This sequence encodes CASSQVLGLAGGEQFF.

This chain's CDR3 is CASSLSGLYEQYF. The CDR3 coding sequence is TGCGCCAGCAGCTTAAGCGGCCTCTACGAGCAGTACTTC. The chain joins TRBV5-1 to TRBJ2-7; tentative D call: TRBD2 (5 bases). The V and J ends lost 2 bases and 3 bases respectively, with 9 bases between them. CDR3 length: 13 amino acids. Germline-derived CDR1 and CDR2 are SGHRS and YFSETQ.

This clone was counted between two and nine times. The chain is built from TRBV24-1 and TRBJ1-2; 7 positions agree with TRBD1. CDR3 length: 14 residues. V dropped 3 bases and J dropped 7; count of bases not matched to a gene: 7. Per germline, CDR1 KGHDR and CDR2 SFDVKD. The CDR3, as DNA: TGTGCCACCAGTGATCCTACCGGGACAGTTGGCTACACCTTC. This translates into CATSDPTGTVGYTF.

Written as DNA, the CDR3 is TGTGCCAGCAGCTCTATTCCCGGGACTAGCGGGAGGTCCTACAATGAGCAGTTCTTC. This codes for CASSSIPGTSGRSYNEQFF. The chain carries TRBV7-2 and TRBJ2-1, with 15 bases identical to TRBD2. V lost 4 bases and J lost 1; bases outside the gene matches: 8. This CDR3 comprises 19 residues. Per the germline V gene, CDR1 is SGHTA and CDR2 is FQGNSA.

The chain recombines TRBV5-1 with TRBJ2-1; TRBD2 aligns across 7 bases. Trimming at V came to 3 bases and at J to 0 bases, leaving 6 bases not matched to a gene. Germline lookup yields CDR1 SGHRS and CDR2 YFSETQ. This CDR3 is 16 amino acids long. CDR3 in amino acids: CASSSIGGGSYNEQFF. CDR3 nucleotides: TGCGCCAGCAGCTCCATCGGCGGGGGCTCCTACAATGAGCAGTTCTTC.

The chain recombines TRBV5-1 with TRBJ2-5; 7 bases align to TRBD1. CDR1 is SGHRS, CDR2 YFSETQ, per germline. V lost 4 bases and J lost 2; bases outside the gene matches: 17. There are 18 residues in the CDR3. The CDR3, as DNA: TGCGCCAGCAGCACCCGGTGGGTGGACAGGCTAAAACAAGAGACCCAGTACTTC. Protein sequence: CASSTRWVDRLKQETQYF.

In this sample, this clone turned up a few times. This rearrangement joins TRBV5-1 to TRBJ2-7; D is undetermined. CDR1 and CDR2 (germline): SGHRS, YFSETQ. This CDR3 is built from 14 residues. Trimming took off 3 bases at V and 6 bases at J, with 16 bases between the two ends. CDR3 sequence: CASSSQTQVAEQYF. The CDR3 nucleotides read TGCGCCAGCAGCTCACAGACCCAGGTCGCCGAGCAGTACTTC.

The genes are TRBV3-1 (or the pseudogene TRBV3-2) and TRBJ2-5; D unclear. Germline loops: CDR1 LGHDT, CDR2 YNNKEL (reference sequence). Trimming removed 4 bases from V and 7 bases from J, with 16 bases in between. The CDR3 contains 14 residues. CDR3 protein: CASSLGALIATQYF. The CDR3 DNA follows: TGTGCCAGCAGCCTCGGAGCTTTGATCGCGACCCAGTACTTC.

This chain links TRBV4-3 with TRBJ2-2; D not resolved. With 3 bases removed from V and 2 bases from J, the gap between germline ends came to 10 bases. The germline gives CDR1 LGHNA, CDR2 YSLEER. The CDR3 is 15 amino acids. The CDR3 loop is CASSQGQTNTGELFF. The CDR3 DNA follows: TGCGCCAGCAGCCAGGGCCAGACCAACACCGGGGAGCTGTTTTTT.

J is TRBJ1-1 and V is TRBV10-3; no definite D call. V lost 6 bases, J lost 6 bases, and 20 bases lay in between. Germline V gene sequence: CDR1 ENHRY, CDR2 SYGVKD. The CDR3 has 15 amino acids. The CDR3: CAIRYVPTAKAEAFF. As DNA, the CDR3 is TGTGCCATCAGATACGTCCCCACAGCTAAGGCTGAAGCTTTCTTT.

The chain has TRBV7-9 and TRBJ1-2; D is perhaps TRBD1 (5 bases). V shed 5 bases and J shed 4 bases, with 26 bases lying between them. The CDR3 has 18 residues. Germline V gene data show CDR1 as SEHNR and CDR2 as FQNEAQ (reference sequence). The CDR3 reads CASSNRRLSVSSPYGYTF. The CDR3 region has the DNA TGTGCCAGCAGCAACAGGCGGCTCAGCGTCTCCAGTCCCTATGGCTACACCTTC.

The rearrangement uses TRBV5-6 and TRBJ2-1, with D perhaps TRBD2 (6 bases). The V and J ends lost 2 bases and 7 bases respectively, with 10 bases between them. CDR3 length: 13 residues. CDR1 is SGHDT, CDR2 YYEEEE, per germline. This CDR3 reads CASSFLSGNEQFF. Written as DNA, the CDR3 is TGTGCCAGCAGCTTCCTTAGCGGAAATGAGCAGTTCTTC.

J is TRBJ2-5 and V is TRBV4-1, with a weak D call TRBD1 (6 bases). CDR1 MGHRA and CDR2 YSYEKL come from the germline V gene. V lost 3 bases and J 4 bases, leaving 12 bases between the germline ends. The CDR3 is 14 residues long. The chain's CDR3 is CASSQGAGRETQYF. In DNA form, the CDR3 reads TGCGCCAGCAGCCAGGGGGCAGGGAGAGAGACCCAGTACTTC.

The V gene is TRBV15, the J gene TRBJ2-2, with TRBD2 as a possible D gene (6 bases). The CDR3 has 15 amino acids. CDR1 is LNHNV, CDR2 YYDKDF, per germline (reference sequence). V dropped 5 bases and J dropped 10 bases, with 20 bases sitting between them. In DNA form, the CDR3 reads TGTGCCACCAGCTTAGCCGGGACTCCAAGCGAGGAGCTGTTTTTT. Translating it yields CATSLAGTPSEELFF.

This clone was seen a handful of times. This rearrangement joins TRBV30 to TRBJ1-6, with a tentative D call TRBD1 (5 bases). CDR3 size: 19 residues. Trimming removed 0 bases at V and 3 bases at J, with 21 bases between. Germline V gene sequence: CDR1 GTSNPN, CDR2 SVGIG (reference sequence). The CDR3 sequence: CAWSVPFGSGKYYNSPLHF. DNA of the CDR3: TGTGCCTGGAGTGTACCTTTTGGTTCAGGGAAGTACTATAATTCACCCCTCCACTTT.

V gene TRBV29-1 combines with J gene TRBJ2-1, with 11 bases matching TRBD2. Germline V gene data show CDR1 as SQVTM and CDR2 as ANQGSEA. The CDR3 totals 16 residues. V lost 2 bases to trimming and J lost 5 bases; unmatched junction nucleotides: 8. The CDR3 region is CSVEPTSGRKHNEQFF. The CDR3, as DNA: TGCAGCGTTGAACCCACTAGCGGGAGAAAGCACAATGAGCAGTTCTTC.

The rearrangement joins TRBV10-1 to TRBJ2-5; D is perhaps TRBD2 (6 bases). CDR1 WNHNN and CDR2 SYGVQD come from the germline V gene (reference sequence). The germline V and J ends were trimmed by 8 bases and 2 bases, with 18 bases remaining between them. This CDR3 comprises 15 residues. CDR3 nucleotides: TGCGCCAGCTCGGGACTCCAGGGACCTCAAGAGACCCAGTACTTC. Its translation: CASSGLQGPQETQYF.

The CDR3: CASSSGTGGKTDTQYF. CDR3 nucleotide sequence: TGTGCCAGCAGTTCAGGGACAGGGGGTAAGACAGATACGCAGTATTTT. V and J are TRBV28 and TRBJ2-3; 11 positions agree with TRBD1. The CDR3 has 16 residues. The J segment lost 3 bases and the V segment lost 4 bases, leaving 6 bases of the junction unmatched. The germline V gene has CDR1 MDHEN and CDR2 SYDVKM.

This sequence joins TRBV5-6 and TRBJ1-4, with 8 bases fitting TRBD1. The CDR3 contains 15 residues. From germline, CDR1 is SGHDT and CDR2 YYEEEE. Trimming at V came to 3 bases and at J to 7 bases, leaving 8 bases not matched to a gene. In nucleotides, the CDR3 is TGTGCCAGCAGCTCCCTCGACAGGGGAGGTGAAAAACTGTTTTTT. Protein: CASSSLDRGGEKLFF.

The V gene is TRBV27, the J gene TRBJ1-1; 8 nucleotides align to TRBD1. This CDR3 is built from 11 residues. Germline-derived CDR1 and CDR2 are MNHEY and SMNVEV (reference sequence). J was trimmed by 9 bases and V by 8 bases; bases with no gene match: 5. The CDR3 here is CASQGAGKAFF. The CDR3 DNA sequence: TGTGCCAGCCAGGGGGCAGGAAAAGCTTTCTTT.

This chain uses TRBV5-1 with TRBJ1-1; D remains ambiguous. This CDR3 is built from 13 residues. Trimming stripped 0 bases from V and 4 bases from J, with 7 bases between. The germline V gene has CDR1 SGHRS and CDR2 YFSETQ. CDR3 sequence (DNA): TGCGCCAGCAGCTTGGGAGGGCTCACTGAAGCTTTCTTT. It codes for CASSLGGLTEAFF.

The V gene is TRBV7-2, the J gene TRBJ2-2, with TRBD1 matching over 7 bases. The CDR3 is 14 residues long. From germline, CDR1 is SGHTA and CDR2 FQGNSA. Unmatched junction bases numbered 3, after V lost 5 bases and J lost 3 bases. CDR3 coding DNA: TGTGCCAGCAGCCTCCAGGGGGACACCGGGGAGCTGTTTTTT. This sequence encodes CASSLQGDTGELFF.

This clone was seen a single time. The chain has TRBV9 and TRBJ2-1; TRBD2 aligns across 11 bases. This CDR3 has 16 residues. Germline trimming cut 1 base from V and 7 bases from J; bases unmatched to any gene: 7. Germline CDR1 is SGDLS and CDR2 is YYNGEE. The CDR3 DNA is TGTGCCAGCAGCGTACATCCCACTAGCGGGAGTAATGAGCAGTTCTTC. The encoded protein is CASSVHPTSGSNEQFF.

The genes are TRBV18 and TRBJ1-5; D ambiguous. CDR3 length: 15 amino acids. Looked up from germline, CDR1 is KGHSH and CDR2 is LQKENI. Deletions cut 3 bases from V and 0 bases from J, with 9 bases between. The CDR3 is CASSPNLNSNQPQHF. In DNA, the CDR3 is TGTGCCAGCTCACCTAACTTGAATAGCAATCAGCCCCAGCATTTT.

This chain links TRBV21-1 with TRBJ2-3; the tabulated D call, TRBD1, remains unverified against the DNA. TRBV21-1 corresponds to a pseudogene. The CDR3 sequence is 16 residues long. CDR3 region: CASSSSGTFSTDTQYF. In nucleotides, the CDR3 is TGTGCCAGCAGCAGCTCCGGGACATTTAGCACAGATACGCAGTATTTT.